This TCR beta chain was profiled in a study of regulatory T cells in long-lasting Graves disease. Study-wide results and caveats: Persistent patients had more shared public clonotypes (around 2,800) than new patients (roughly 900).

Only a few counts were recorded for this clonotype. Its antigen is unidentified. The sample's time point: newly diagnosed GD, antithyroid drugs for less than 3 months. PBMC-extracted RNA yielded the TCR library. The authors built TCR beta libraries using iRepertoire HTBI primers and Arm-PCR of CDR3 regions. From the multiplex PCR reads, TCRdb called clonotypes with MiXCR, one entry per CDR3 protein. The repertoire holds 410,000 or so distinct CDR3 sequences, with under 15% as singletons. The CDR3 is 13 amino acids. CDR1 and CDR2 (germline): MGHDK, SYGVNS. V lost 9 bases, J lost 5 bases, and 17 bases lay in between. The same sample was also used in a study of T cells in Graves' hyperthyroidism and ophthalmopathy. That report notes: Blood also carried most thyroid clonotypes expanded above 0.001.

This receptor was taken from a woman aged 30 to 39 with Graves disease. Here the sequenced sample was peripheral blood mononuclear cells (PBMCs), taken at new diagnosis, from a patient treated with antithyroid drugs. J is TRBJ2-7 and V is TRBV25-1; D is unresolved. The DNA of the CDR3 is TGTGCCAGTCTAAGTCGCGGTCTGGACGAGCAGTACTTC. It translates to CASLSRGLDEQYF.